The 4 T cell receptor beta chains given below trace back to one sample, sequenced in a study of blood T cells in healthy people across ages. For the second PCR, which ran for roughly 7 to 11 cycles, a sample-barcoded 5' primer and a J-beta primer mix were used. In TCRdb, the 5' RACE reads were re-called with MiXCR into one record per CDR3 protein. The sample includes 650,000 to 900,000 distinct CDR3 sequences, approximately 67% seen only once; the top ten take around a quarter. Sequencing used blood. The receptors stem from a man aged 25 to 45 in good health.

DNA of the CDR3: TGTGCCAGCAGCCAAGATGCCATCCAAGAGACCCAGTACTTC. It translates to CASSQDAIQETQYF. The chain combines TRBV4-2 with TRBJ2-5; the D is unclear. From germline, CDR1 is LGHNA and CDR2 YNFKEQ. There are 14 residues in the CDR3. V dropped 0 bases and J dropped 1 base, with 6 bases sitting between them.

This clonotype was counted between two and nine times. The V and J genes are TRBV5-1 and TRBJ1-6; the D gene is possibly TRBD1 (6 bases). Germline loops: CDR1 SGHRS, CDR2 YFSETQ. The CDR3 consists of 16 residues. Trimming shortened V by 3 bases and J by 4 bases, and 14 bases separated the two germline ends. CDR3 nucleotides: TGCGCCAGCAGCTCGGACAGCCTGAGGTATAATTCACCCCTCCACTTT. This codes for CASSSDSLRYNSPLHF.

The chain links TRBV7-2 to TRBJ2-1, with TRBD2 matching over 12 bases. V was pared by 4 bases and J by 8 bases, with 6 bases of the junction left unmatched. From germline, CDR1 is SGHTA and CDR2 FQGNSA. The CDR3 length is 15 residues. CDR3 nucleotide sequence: TGTGCCAGCAGCTCAACTAGCGGGGGGTACTATGAGCAGTTCTTC. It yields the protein CASSSTSGGYYEQFF.

This chain's CDR3 is CAISESVVTRSPLHF. DNA for the CDR3: TGTGCCATCAGTGAGTCGGTGGTTACGCGGTCACCCCTCCACTTT. The chain couples TRBV10-3 to TRBJ1-6; D not resolved. V lost 0 bases and J lost 10, with 13 bases in between. The CDR3 has 15 residues. Germline V gene lookup returns CDR1 ENHRY and CDR2 SYGVKD.